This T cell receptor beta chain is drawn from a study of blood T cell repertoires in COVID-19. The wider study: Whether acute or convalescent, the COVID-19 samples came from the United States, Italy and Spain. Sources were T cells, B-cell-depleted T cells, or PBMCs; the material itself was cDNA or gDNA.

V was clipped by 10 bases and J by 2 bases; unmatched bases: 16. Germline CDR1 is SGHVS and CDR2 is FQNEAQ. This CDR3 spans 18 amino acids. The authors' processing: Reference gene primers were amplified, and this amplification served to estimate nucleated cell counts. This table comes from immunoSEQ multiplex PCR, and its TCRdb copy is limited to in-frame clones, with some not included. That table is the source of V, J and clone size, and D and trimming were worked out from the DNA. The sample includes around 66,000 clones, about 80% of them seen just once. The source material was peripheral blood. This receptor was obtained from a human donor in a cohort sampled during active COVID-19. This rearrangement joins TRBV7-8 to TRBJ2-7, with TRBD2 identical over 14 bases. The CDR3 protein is CATTSGTSGRIFPYEQYF. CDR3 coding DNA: TGTGCCACCACCAGCGGGACTAGCGGGAGAATCTTCCCCTACGAGCAGTACTTC.